The rows below give T cell receptor beta chains drawn from one sample of a study of T cells in Graves' hyperthyroidism and ophthalmopathy. Using its own MiXCR run on the multiplex PCR reads, TCRdb lists one record per CDR3 protein. This sample has a few hundred thousand distinct CDR3 sequences; roughly 13% occur once, and the top ten carry under 7%. Sequenced sample: blood. The receptors shown here come from a young woman with Graves' hyperthyroidism that later progressed to Graves' ophthalmopathy. Each CDR3 is given without its conserved first and last residue. Each record gives: V gene, J gene, CDR3 protein.

TRBV7-9	TRBJ2-1	ASSFAGGPNEQF
TRBV9	TRBJ2-2	ASSVGGHTGELF
TRBV11-3	TRBJ2-1	ASSPRQGAYNEQF
TRBV2	TRBJ2-1	ASSEVGITNEQF
TRBV6-6	TRBJ2-7	ASSYSISGRNEQY
TRBV11-3	TRBJ2-1	ASSLGEEQF
TRBV27	TRBJ2-7	ASSSAGGEQY
TRBV30	TRBJ2-5	ALGGQGETQY
TRBV15	TRBJ1-4	ATSSRLEHTTNEKLF
TRBV12-3/TRBV12-4	TRBJ1-6	ASSFNSGNSPLH
TRBV27	TRBJ1-1	ASTPDWNTEAF
TRBV20-1	TRBJ2-7	SARDDRIVYEQY
TRBV10-3	TRBJ2-5	AISDEGQGEETQY
TRBV20-1	TRBJ2-5	SAGAGSYETQY
TRBV24-1	TRBJ2-7	ATSDAQGFDEQY
TRBV12-3/TRBV12-4	TRBJ1-1	ASSRRQGRTEAF
TRBV6-5	TRBJ2-7	ASSYDPAYEQY
TRBV6-1	TRBJ1-2	ASSDLGYGYT
TRBV5-4	TRBJ1-1	ASSLAGAYIEAF
TRBV6-1	TRBJ2-7	ASRGGRDPSYEQY
TRBV19	TRBJ2-3	ASSTPAGNTQY
TRBV28	TRBJ2-1	ASSSQRTGGEQF
TRBV30	TRBJ1-1	AWSMGTEAF
TRBV15	TRBJ2-5	ATSQDRAGETQY
TRBV28	TRBJ2-3	ASSFILQGWTDTQY
TRBV19	TRBJ2-3	ASSINGGTDTQY
TRBV7-9	TRBJ1-2	ASSHTDWDRNLYGYT
TRBV15	TRBJ1-1	ATRKDPGVNTEAF
TRBV5-1	TRBJ1-1	ASSLFPPRDSTEAF
TRBV7-7	TRBJ2-1	ASSLGVGLAYNEQF
TRBV12-5	TRBJ2-3	ASGLGGYELLDTQY
TRBV6-1	TRBJ2-1	ASRPFITGVNEQF
TRBV2	TRBJ2-7	ASRETTHSYEQY
TRBV5-1	TRBJ1-1	ASSFSEGGDTEAF
TRBV6-2/TRBV6-3	TRBJ2-7	ASSSVGSAYEQY
TRBV19	TRBJ2-1	ASSTILAGGLEF
TRBV11-2	TRBJ2-7	ASSLTTGPNYEQY
TRBV7-3	TRBJ2-2	ASSLLAGDPGELF
TRBV12-3/TRBV12-4	TRBJ2-2	ASSPLWTSGRYNTGELF
TRBV12-3/TRBV12-4	TRBJ1-5	ASSFVITGRQPQH
TRBV3-1	TRBJ1-1	ASSQGHINTEAF